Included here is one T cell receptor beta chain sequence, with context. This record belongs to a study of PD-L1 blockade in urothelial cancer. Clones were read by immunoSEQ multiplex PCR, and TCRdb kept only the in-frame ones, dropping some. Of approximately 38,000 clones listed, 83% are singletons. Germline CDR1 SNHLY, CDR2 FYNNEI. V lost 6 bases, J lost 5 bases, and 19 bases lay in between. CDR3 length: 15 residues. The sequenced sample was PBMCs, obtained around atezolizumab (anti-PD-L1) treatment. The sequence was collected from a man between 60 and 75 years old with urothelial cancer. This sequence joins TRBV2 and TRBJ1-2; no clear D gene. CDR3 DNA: TGTGCCAGCAGGGGAGCGGGCCCGGGGATTTATGGCTACACCTTC. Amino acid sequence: CASRGAGPGIYGYTF. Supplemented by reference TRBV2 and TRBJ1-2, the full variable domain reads EPEVTQTPSHQVTQMGQEVILRCVPISNHLYFYWYRQILGQKVEFLVSFYNNEISEKSEIFDDQFSVERPDGSNFTLKIRSTKLEDSAMYFCASRGAGPGIYGYTFGSGTRLTVV.